Given below is one TCR beta chain in context. The record originates from a study of blood T cell repertoires in COVID-19. At the level of the study: Some COVID-19 samples were acute and others convalescent; all came from the United States, Italy and Spain. Nucleic acid was either cDNA or gDNA, and it came from T cells, B-cell-depleted T cells, or PBMCs.

The V and J ends lost 4 bases and 1 base, in that order; junction bases with no gene match: 1. Looked up from germline, CDR1 is SNHLY and CDR2 is FYNNEI. The CDR3 sequence is 15 residues long. In the study's own analysis: It was from reference gene primer amplification that nucleated cell counts were estimated. Generated by immunoSEQ multiplex PCR, the TCRdb table keeps only in-frame clones and is missing some. V and J calls and clone size are as listed in that table; D and trimming were resolved from the DNA. The repertoire holds under 60,000 clones, with 85% as singletons. The source of this sequence is a human donor in a cohort sampled during active COVID-19. The V gene is TRBV2, the J gene TRBJ2-6, with 7 bases that match TRBD2. Sample: peripheral blood. The CDR3 loop is CASSGGGSGANVLTF. The CDR3 DNA reads as TGTGCCAGCAGTGGCGGGGGATCTGGGGCCAACGTCCTGACTTTC.